A single sample is the source of the 17 T cell receptor beta chains below, sequenced in a study of vaccination and CD4 T cells after COVID-19. As for treatment: roughly 11-day PBMC culture with coronavirus spike peptide pools or control peptides (ViraFEST assay). Which antigens these TCRs recognize remains unknown. Cultured CD4+ T-cell DNA underwent Oncomine TCR Beta short-read sequencing. Each CDR3 protein is one row after TCRdb ran MiXCR on the PCR reads. The sample lists about 18,000 distinct CDR3 sequences, 78% occurring once. The sequencing here drew on CD4+ T cells from blood, cultured in vitro, taken after SARS-CoV-2 vaccination. Receptor source: a human donor who received a COVID-19 vaccine.

The V and J genes are TRBV2 and TRBJ2-1, with a possible D match to TRBD1 (6 bases). V was trimmed by 7 bases and J by 0 bases, leaving 13 bases between them. The CDR3 extends over 15 amino acids. Per germline, CDR1 SNHLY and CDR2 FYNNEI. Here the CDR3 DNA reads TGTGCCAGCATCGGGACATTGTTCTCCTACAATGAGCAGTTCTTC. Protein product: CASIGTLFSYNEQFF.

The chain has TRBV7-9 and TRBJ1-2, with a possible D match to TRBD1 (5 bases). This CDR3 region has 15 residues. Germline V gene data show CDR1 as SEHNR and CDR2 as FQNEAQ (reference sequence). V was pared by 6 bases and J by 2 bases, with 16 bases between. The CDR3 DNA follows: TGTGCCAGCAGTCCTATGTCGGACACAAACTATGGCTACACCTTC. This sequence encodes CASSPMSDTNYGYTF.

This clonotype occurred once. The junction shows a germline mismatch at one end, possibly a read error. The rearrangement uses TRBV27 and TRBJ2-5; D remains ambiguous. Germline V gives CDR1 MNHEY, CDR2 SMNVEV (reference sequence). The CDR3 is 14 residues long. DNA of the CDR3: TGTGCCAGCAGTCTATCACAGAGACAAGAGACCCAGTACTTC. Translated: CASSLSQRQETQYF.

The V and J genes are TRBV20-1 and TRBJ2-3; 8 bases map to TRBD2. The germline V gene encodes CDR1 DFQATT and CDR2 SNEGSKA (reference sequence). The V and J ends lost 0 bases and 2 bases, in that order; junction bases with no gene match: 19. The CDR3 runs to 20 residues. The CDR3 spells CSARDPLDSGAVLDTDTQYF. Written as DNA, the CDR3 is TGCAGTGCTAGAGATCCCCTCGATAGCGGGGCAGTTCTCGACACAGATACGCAGTATTTT.

This sequence joins TRBV6-5 and TRBJ1-2; D is unresolved. In germline, CDR1 is MNHEY, CDR2 SVGAGI. V lost 0 bases and J lost 4, with 12 bases in between. The CDR3 runs 15 residues. CDR3 sequence (DNA): TGTGCCAGCAGTTACTCGAGGGCAGCCCCCTATGGCTACACCTTC. Translated, it gives CASSYSRAAPYGYTF.

CDR3 bases: TGTGCCAGCAGCTTAGATGGCAGGGAAGGCCAGCCCCAGCATTTT. Translating gives CASSLDGREGQPQHF. This rearrangement joins TRBV7-2 to TRBJ1-5; D possibly corresponds to TRBD1 (5 bases). V lost 1 base to trimming and J lost 7 bases, with 14 bases between them. The CDR3 runs to 15 residues. The germline V gene has CDR1 SGHTA and CDR2 FQGNSA.

The chain couples TRBV20-1 to TRBJ2-5; possibly TRBD1 or TRBD2 for D (5 bases each). The CDR3 length is 14 residues. Germline CDR1 and CDR2: DFQATT and SNEGSKA (reference sequence). Trimming left V 6 bases short and J 2 bases short, with 16 bases between. CDR3 region: CSAGAGTMQETQYF. DNA for the CDR3: TGCAGTGCCGGCGCCGGGACCATGCAAGAGACCCAGTACTTC.

The chain links TRBV6-1 to TRBJ1-5; possible D gene TRBD1, 5 bases. V was pared by 1 base and J by 6 bases, with 19 bases between. The CDR3 extends over 17 amino acids. Germline V gives CDR1 MNHNS, CDR2 SASEGT. The CDR3 sequence is CASSEVMTAPERQPQHF. CDR3 nucleotide sequence: TGTGCCAGCAGTGAAGTCATGACAGCGCCTGAGCGTCAGCCCCAGCATTTT.

The chain carries TRBV5-1 and TRBJ2-4; 8 positions match TRBD2. The CDR3 is 13 residues long. From germline, CDR1 is SGHRS and CDR2 YFSETQ. V dropped 5 bases and J dropped 8; count of bases not matched to a gene: 6. The CDR3, as DNA: TGCGCCAGCAGGCGGGGGGATCGGGACATTCAGTACTTC. Protein product: CASRRGDRDIQYF.

This clonotype was counted a single time. This chain links TRBV11-2 with TRBJ2-5, with D unresolved. Germline values: CDR1 SGHAT, CDR2 FQNNGV. There are 13 residues in the CDR3. The V end lost 3 bases, the J end lost 1 base, and 6 bases lay between the germline ends. The CDR3 DNA reads as TGTGCCAGCAGCTTCTACACCCAAGAGACCCAGTACTTC. It encodes CASSFYTQETQYF. The complete variable domain, with remaining parts taken from reference TRBV11-2 and TRBJ2-5, reads EAGVAQSPRYKIIEKRQSVAFWCNPISGHATLYWYQQILGQGPKLLIQFQNNGVVDDSQLPKDRFSAERLKGVDSTLKIQPAKLEDSAVYLCASSFYTQETQYFGPGTRLLVL.

The gene calls are TRBV20-1 and TRBJ1-3, with TRBD1 matching over 8 bases. With V trimmed by 0 bases and J by 1 base, 5 bases remained unmatched. Germline V gives CDR1 DFQATT, CDR2 SNEGSKA (reference sequence). The CDR3 runs 16 residues. DNA of the CDR3: TGCAGTGCTAGAGATGAAGGACAGGGATCTGGAAACACCATATATTTT. This sequence encodes CSARDEGQGSGNTIYF.

This clonotype showed up just once. This chain links TRBV24-1 with TRBJ2-1; 11 bases are a match to TRBD2. Looked up from germline, CDR1 is KGHDR and CDR2 is SFDVKD. CDR3 length equals 15 residues. The J segment lost 6 bases and the V segment lost 5 bases, leaving 5 bases of the junction unmatched. This CDR3 reads CATSASGGPFNEQFF. The DNA of the CDR3 is TGTGCCACCAGTGCTAGCGGGGGGCCTTTCAATGAGCAGTTCTTC.

The gene calls are TRBV30 and TRBJ1-2; D gene unclear. CDR1 is GTSNPN, CDR2 SVGIG, per germline (reference sequence). The V end was cut by 1 base, the J end by 4 bases, with 10 bases between. The CDR3 is made up of 13 amino acids. CDR3 in DNA: TGTGCCTGGAGTGCGGGGTTTGGCTATGGCTACACCTTC. It translates to CAWSAGFGYGYTF.

V usage is TRBV30 and J usage is TRBJ1-5; D remains ambiguous. The CDR3 has 13 residues. Germline values: CDR1 GTSNPN, CDR2 SVGIG (reference sequence). V lost 0 bases to trimming and J lost 3 bases, with 6 bases between them. The CDR3 region is CAWSVPNNQPQHF. CDR3 DNA: TGTGCCTGGAGTGTACCAAACAATCAGCCCCAGCATTTT.

The chain uses TRBV7-6 and TRBJ2-7, with D perhaps TRBD1 (5 bases). Per the germline V gene, CDR1 is SGHVS and CDR2 is FNYEAQ. CDR3 length: 16 amino acids. Trimming took off 3 bases at V and 0 bases at J, with 15 bases between the two ends. CDR3 in DNA: TGTGCCAGCAGCTTTAAGCCGGACATAAACTCCTACGAGCAGTACTTC. Protein sequence: CASSFKPDINSYEQYF.

This clonotype was found a few times. This chain uses TRBV19 with TRBJ1-2; 7 nucleotides match TRBD1. This CDR3 has 15 residues. Unmatched junction bases numbered 3, after V lost 0 bases and J lost 2 bases. Germline V gene sequence: CDR1 LNHDA, CDR2 SQIVND (reference sequence). CDR3 region: CASSIEIGGNYGYTF. CDR3 DNA: TGTGCCAGTAGTATAGAGATAGGGGGCAACTATGGCTACACCTTC.

V is TRBV29-1 and J is TRBJ1-1; D might be TRBD1 (5 bases). The V gene lost 4 bases and the J gene lost 0 bases, with 9 bases spanning the gap. This CDR3 has 13 residues. Per germline, CDR1 SQVTM and CDR2 ANQGSEA. This CDR3 reads CSVVDRMNTEAFF. The DNA for the CDR3 is TGCAGCGTTGTCGACAGAATGAACACTGAAGCTTTCTTT.